The TCR beta chain under discussion was sequenced for a study of cytomegalovirus exposure and HLA in healthy donors (dated by TCRdb to about 2017). Background on the whole study: In an earlier analysis of some 610 of the donors, 276 Gb of sequence data and some 100 million unique TCR beta sequences from roughly 200 million T cells were reported. About 310 gigabases of sequencing data and tens of millions of unique TCR sequences were included in an early release covering about 600 HLA-typed donors. The genetic ancestry cluster associated with self-reported Caucasian donors included over 65% of the roughly 400 genotyped donors. The study was designed to test whether signatures of past pathogen exposure could be identified by cataloging public T cell receptors. The study used immunosequencing to profile the T cell repertoires of hundreds of subjects and linked those repertoires to cytomegalovirus serostatus. Besides the first cohort of about 730 subjects, a separate validation cohort made up of over a hundred different subjects was used. The study combined high-throughput TCR immunosequencing, statistical association of individual TCRs with disease status, and machine learning to predict cytomegalovirus infection status. In a later analysis, previously published TCR beta repertoires from 550 to 750 donors were re-analyzed and high-resolution HLA genotyping was added so that TCR occurrence patterns could be studied. The later analysis used no new phenotypic data to find candidate immune exposures, relying instead on TCR beta sequences and their occurrence across donors. An earlier analysis of 587 of the donors applied high-throughput TCR beta sequencing to assess whether each TCR beta V gene segment acted as functional or pseudogenic. Alongside the repertoire data, information on donor age, sex, ethnicity and CMV serostatus was compiled. A later genetic analysis took genome-wide SNP genotypes for about three fifths of the 666 donors and used that subset as a discovery cohort. All discovery cohort repertoires had been generated using a single sequencing platform. HLA typing covered class I and class II loci at four-digit resolution. Typing coverage differed by locus: A, B, C, DRB1 and DQB1 were typed in about 620-640 donors, DQA1 in 500 to 550, DPA1 in 600 to 610, and DPB1 in roughly 470. Because of strong linkage in the cohort, roughly five DR-DQ haplotypes were treated as single units for association and clustering. Across around 400 genotyped donors of the cohort, an average of approximately 200,000 unique TCR beta nucleotide sequences per donor were sequenced, and 15% to 20% of those sequences were non-productive.

V is cut by 5 bases and J by 6 bases, and the space between the germline ends is 17 bases. Reading from cysteine to phenylalanine, the CDR3 counts 15 amino acids. Kept here is only the CDR3 DNA, which spans 45 bases and is read in frame from base 1. CDR1 and CDR2 are read off the germline V gene as SGHTA and FQGNSA. The cohort comprised around 690 healthy bone marrow donors. All cohort members were sampled while nominally healthy, although unrecorded immune exposures were likely present. The donor was CMV seronegative and belonged to the group of 350 to 400 seronegative cohort members. Each donor provided a peripheral blood sample, and peripheral blood mononuclear cells were used for TCR beta sequencing. Genomic DNA extraction from the blood cell samples was performed with the Qiagen DNeasy Blood Extraction Kit. Details on this clone: What antigen it recognizes has not been identified.

Study-wide conclusions, independent of this receptor: A few of the identified cytomegalovirus-associated TCR beta chains were confirmed in vitro to be specific for cytomegalovirus antigens. The only immune exposure information available for the cohort was CMV serostatus. Because HLA typing was unavailable for some donors at each locus, only the typed subset was used in association tests. Only TCR beta chains were sequenced in this cohort, and the absence of alpha or paired-chain data limited detectable features. According to a later analysis, TCR association rates differed among HLA loci, with DRB1 alleles showing the most associated TCRs and HLA-C alleles showing the fewest. Because counts were too low, seventeen rarely observed V segments, including chromosome 9 orphons, were excluded from the earlier analysis of 587 of the donors. The authors suggested that the approach could potentially be extended to other disease states and immunological phenotypes. According to a later analysis, parvovirus B19, influenza, CMV and Epstein-Barr virus appeared linked to several top co-occurrence clusters. Some IMGT-functional V segments, including TRBV6-2 and TRBV6-3, could not be told apart with the 87-base-pair reads, so those segments were excluded. When HLA alleles, especially DR and DQ, strongly co-occurred, attributing TCR associations to individual alleles was difficult. In a later genetic analysis, a missense DCLRE1C variant was associated with V-gene and J-gene trimming of TCR beta chains, and the association was replicated in an independent cohort. Linkage disequilibrium might explain the correlated functional status among segregating V segments, but an unknown experimental factor could not be excluded. A further reported finding was that TCR beta sequences accurately predicted the HLA-A and HLA-B alleles for most subjects in the first cohort. The classifier was reported to diagnose cytomegalovirus status with high specificity and sensitivity in both the original and validation cohorts. At a false discovery rate of 0.05, a later analysis linked around 17,000 TCR beta sequences to specific HLA alleles. Most TCR sequences were seen in very few donors, while some public TCRs were found in many individuals. In an earlier analysis of some 640 of the donors, most TCR beta V segments were observed in productive rearrangements about 87% or about 30% of the time, broadly matching IMGT annotations. A later analysis found that most CMV-associated TCR beta chains appeared HLA-restricted, with HLA associations seemingly driven largely by CMV exposure. The presence/absence analyses assumed that sequencing depth was roughly uniform across donors, and that assumption may not be true. Compared with equally common non-associated chains, HLA-associated TCR beta chains in a later analysis were more clonally expanded and had lower generation probabilities. In a later genetic analysis, fewer N-insertions in productive TCRs were reported among donors in an Asian-associated ancestry cluster than the roughly 700-donor mean. The study gave a list of more than 150 TCR beta chains associated with cytomegalovirus. A cluster of highly shared sequence variants was judged likely to represent a technical artifact of the sequencing pipeline.

The library was prepared using the immunoSEQ multiplex PCR assay. The multiplex PCR relied on a mix of 60 forward primers for TCR Vbeta segments and 13 reverse primers for TCR Jbeta segments. The CDR3 region of rearranged TCR beta genes was amplified from genomic DNA with a multiplex PCR assay. On the Illumina HiSeq System, the amplified TCR beta libraries were sequenced as 87-base-pair reads. Turning to the authors' computational methods: In a later analysis, some 80 million unique TCR beta chains were counted across the roughly 700 repertoires, and roughly 11 million of these chains were shared by at least two donors. Raw reads were error-corrected and collapsed into unique sequences with a nearest-neighbor algorithm that merged closely related sequences to remove PCR and sequencing errors. Alignment of CDR3 sequences to IMGT reference sequences was used to assign V, D and J gene segments. For a sequence to be retained, a match of at least six nucleotides was required to both a V gene segment and a J gene segment. Rearrangements were classified as productive when the CDR3 lacked stop codons and remained in frame with V and J, and all other rearrangements were classified as non-productive. CDR3 was defined according to IMGT convention as the region running from the second conserved V-encoded cysteine to the conserved J-encoded phenylalanine. The earlier analysis of a few hundred of the donors excluded sequences that lacked an unambiguous match to a single V gene segment. In an earlier analysis of approximately 560 of the donors, a V segment was called functional when productive rearrangements were above 56.7%, and segregating when the standard deviation between donors exceeded 5%. To diagnose cytomegalovirus status from the catalog of TCR beta chain sequences, a statistical classification framework was built. In a later analysis, V and J genes were assigned by comparing TCR nucleotide sequences against IMGT/GENE-DB human TR gene sequences. The TCRdist pipeline was used in a later analysis to assign CDR3 sequences and most-parsimonious VDJ recombination scenarios. In a later analysis, every TCR beta chain was defined by the combination of its CDR3 amino acid sequence and its V-gene family, and reads without a unique V-gene family were dropped. As a way to deal with suspected cross-contamination and a sequencing artifact, a later analysis dropped roughly 620 nucleotide sequences that were highly shared and had low generation probability. In a later analysis, a clonal expansion index was calculated for each public chain from normalized within-repertoire ranks of inferred template counts. In a later analysis, generation probabilities were computed using a VDJ recombination model fitted to out-of-frame rearrangements, and the results were checked against IGoR. A later analysis scored TCR-TCR, TCR-HLA and TCR-CMV co-occurrence with hypergeometric tests, applying a repertoire-size bias correction to TCR pairs. In a later analysis, false discovery rates were estimated by permuting HLA or CMV assignments 20 times. In a later analysis, co-occurring TCRs were grouped using DBSCAN, and TCRdist sequence similarity was added for clustering within HLA-allele-positive subsets. Repertoires with fewer than 30,000 or more than 120,000 public chains were left out of co-occurrence clustering, as were four to six repertoires with anomalous nucleotide sharing. TCRdb provides this immuneACCESS table in a form limited to in-frame rearrangements. Some clones are lacking; in checked studies, under half of them reflect an unresolved V gene, and why the rest are absent is not known. That table is the source of V, J and clone size, and D and trimming were worked out from the DNA. The record for this sample contains approximately 120,000 clones. Of the sample, about 2% falls within the top ten clones.

The rearrangement joined TRBV7-2 to TRBJ2-1, with the D gene too uncertain to name. This TCR came from a man aged 40-55 years in good health and CMV-seronegative. The sample comprised PBMCs. The bases are TGTGCCAGCAGCCATAGAGGCTCTAACTCCAATGAGCAGTTCTTC. It codes for CASSHRGSNSNEQFF.